This is a list of T cell receptor beta chains from one sample in a study of blood T cells in healthy people across ages. One entry per CDR3 protein results from TCRdb running MiXCR on the 5' RACE reads. Among around 500,000 distinct CDR3 sequences listed, around a quarter were seen once. These data were likewise used in another study, on T cells of mothers and their children.

Sequencing was carried out using blood. Receptors originate from a boy aged 2 to 9 in good health. CDR3s include the opening cysteine and the closing phenylalanine or tryptophan. The order of the fields is J gene, clone size, V gene, D gene, CDR3 protein, CDR3 DNA. D genes are given only for firm matches. The size entry is marked missing in some rows and otherwise reads once, few, many or a size class.

J gene: TRBJ2-1; clone size: NA; V gene: TRBV4-3; D gene: TRBD2; CDR3 protein: CASSQDIASGSYNEQFF; CDR3 DNA: TGCGCCAGCAGCCAAGATATAGCTAGCGGGAGCTACAATGAGCAGTTCTTC
J gene: TRBJ2-3; clone size: NA; V gene: TRBV9; D gene: NA; CDR3 protein: CASSAFSDSTDTQYF; CDR3 DNA: TGTGCCAGCAGTGCCTTCTCCGACAGCACAGATACGCAGTATTTT
J gene: TRBJ1-1; clone size: NA; V gene: TRBV3-1; D gene: NA; CDR3 protein: CASSWPGADEAFF; CDR3 DNA: TGTGCCAGCAGTTGGCCGGGGGCGGATGAAGCTTTCTTT
J gene: TRBJ2-1; clone size: NA; V gene: TRBV5-1; D gene: NA; CDR3 protein: CASSLRHDSYNEQFF; CDR3 DNA: TGCGCCAGCAGCTTGCGGCACGACTCCTACAATGAGCAGTTCTTC
J gene: TRBJ1-2; clone size: NA; V gene: TRBV2; D gene: TRBD1; CDR3 protein: CASRSERGQEYGYTF; CDR3 DNA: TGTGCCAGCAGAAGTGAAAGGGGGCAGGAGTACGGCTACACCTTC
J gene: TRBJ2-3; clone size: NA; V gene: TRBV11-2; D gene: NA; CDR3 protein: CASSPSFSRSGDTQYF; CDR3 DNA: TGTGCCAGCAGCCCCAGTTTTAGCAGATCAGGAGATACGCAGTATTTT
J gene: TRBJ2-3; clone size: NA; V gene: TRBV7-3; D gene: NA; CDR3 protein: CASSLRGPRADTQYF; CDR3 DNA: TGTGCCAGCAGCTTAAGGGGGCCCAGGGCAGATACGCAGTATTTT
J gene: TRBJ2-7; clone size: NA; V gene: TRBV7-9; D gene: NA; CDR3 protein: CASSQLGNRVHEQYF; CDR3 DNA: TGTGCCAGCAGCCAACTCGGGAACAGGGTCCACGAGCAGTACTTC
J gene: TRBJ1-4; clone size: NA; V gene: TRBV5-1; D gene: NA; CDR3 protein: CASSLAATGIKEKLFF; CDR3 DNA: TGCGCCAGCAGCTTGGCCGCGACAGGAATAAAGGAAAAACTGTTTTTT
J gene: TRBJ1-3; clone size: NA; V gene: TRBV12-3/TRBV12-4; D gene: NA; CDR3 protein: CASGGARGNTIYF; CDR3 DNA: TGTGCCAGCGGGGGGGCACGCGGAAACACCATATATTTT
J gene: TRBJ2-5; clone size: many; V gene: TRBV29-1; D gene: TRBD1; CDR3 protein: CSVEYGTGSGTQYF; CDR3 DNA: TGCAGCGTTGAATATGGGACAGGGTCTGGGACCCAGTACTTC
J gene: TRBJ2-4; clone size: few; V gene: TRBV2; D gene: NA; CDR3 protein: CACSTSVAKNIQYF; CDR3 DNA: NA
J gene: TRBJ1-1; clone size: NA; V gene: TRBV6-6; D gene: TRBD1; CDR3 protein: CASIDRGPYTEAFF; CDR3 DNA: TGTGCCAGCATTGACAGGGGGCCCTACACTGAAGCTTTCTTT
J gene: TRBJ2-5; clone size: few; V gene: TRBV15; D gene: TRBD1; CDR3 protein: CATSRDLLSDRHETQYF; CDR3 DNA: TGTGCCACCAGCAGAGATTTGCTATCGGACAGGCACGAGACCCAGTACTTC
J gene: TRBJ2-1; clone size: NA; V gene: TRBV7-9; D gene: NA; CDR3 protein: CASSHGRPYNEQFF; CDR3 DNA: TGTGCCAGCAGCCACGGTCGCCCTTACAATGAGCAGTTCTTC
J gene: TRBJ2-3; clone size: many; V gene: TRBV7-9; D gene: NA; CDR3 protein: CASSLALGEVDTQYF; CDR3 DNA: TGTGCCAGCAGCTTAGCGCTGGGGGAGGTGGATACGCAGTATTTT
J gene: TRBJ2-1; clone size: few; V gene: TRBV14; D gene: NA; CDR3 protein: CASSRSHVTEQFF; CDR3 DNA: TGTGCCAGCAGCCGGTCCCACGTGACAGAGCAGTTCTTC